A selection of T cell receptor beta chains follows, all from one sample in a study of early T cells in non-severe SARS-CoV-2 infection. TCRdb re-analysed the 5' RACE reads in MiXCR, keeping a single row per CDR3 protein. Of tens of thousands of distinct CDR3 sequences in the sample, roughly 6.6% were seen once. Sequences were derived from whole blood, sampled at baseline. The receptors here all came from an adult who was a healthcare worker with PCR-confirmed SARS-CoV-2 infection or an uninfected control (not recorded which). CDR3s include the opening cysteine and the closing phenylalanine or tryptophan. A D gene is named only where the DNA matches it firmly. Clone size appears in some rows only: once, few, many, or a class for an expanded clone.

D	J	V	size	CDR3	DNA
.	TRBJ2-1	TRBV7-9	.	CASSLLDRKTLTGQFF	TGTGCCAGCAGCTTATTAGATCGGAAAACCCTAACGGGGCAGTTCTTC
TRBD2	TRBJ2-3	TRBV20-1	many	CSALPSWTSGSTDTQYF	TGCAGTGCTCTCCCATCCTGGACTAGCGGGAGCACAGATACGCAGTATTTT
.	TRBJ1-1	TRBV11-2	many	CASSTIRNTEAFF	TGTGCCAGCAGCACTATAAGGAACACTGAAGCTTTCTTT
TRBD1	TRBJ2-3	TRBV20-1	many	CSASPGGRGTDTQYF	TGCAGTGCGTCTCCAGGGGGCCGTGGCACAGATACGCAGTATTTT
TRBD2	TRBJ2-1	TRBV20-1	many	CSAMAVPGGTSGRAWNEQFF	TGCAGTGCTATGGCCGTCCCTGGGGGGACTAGCGGGAGGGCCTGGAATGAGCAGTTCTTC
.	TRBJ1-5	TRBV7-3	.	CASSLIIGAVSNQPQHF	TGTGCCAGCAGCTTAATAATCGGGGCGGTTAGCAATCAGCCCCAGCATTTT
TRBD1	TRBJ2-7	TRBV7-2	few	CASSLVGTGVFDEQYF	TGTGCCAGCAGCTTAGTGGGGACAGGGGTATTCGACGAGCAGTACTTC
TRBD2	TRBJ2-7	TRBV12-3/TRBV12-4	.	CASSLALSGGTYEQYF	TGTGCCAGCAGTTTAGCTTTAAGCGGGGGTACCTACGAGCAGTACTTC
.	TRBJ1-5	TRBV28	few	CASSFQRTSWLQHF	TGTGCCAGCAGTTTCCAGCGGACGTCGTGGCTCCAGCATTTT
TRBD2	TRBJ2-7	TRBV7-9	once	CASAAGAYEQYF	TGTGCCAGCGCAGCGGGAGCCTACGAGCAGTACTTC